Below are 21 T cell receptor beta chains sequenced from a single sample in a study of shared clonotypes between healthy human individuals. Libraries were prepared by immunoSEQ multiplex PCR; TCRdb keeps only in-frame clonotypes and omits some of them. The data hold approximately 1.5 million clones, with 95% to 99% observed a single time. Sequenced sample: naive CD4+ T cells sorted from blood. Documented subset: CD45RA+ positively selected. These receptors all come from a man aged 30 to 39 in good health.

This clone is a singleton in its sample. V gene TRBV7-2 combines with J gene TRBJ2-1; D is possibly TRBD1 (6 bases). The CDR3 is made up of 14 amino acids. V lost 5 bases to trimming and J lost 3 bases, with 11 bases between them. Germline V lookup: CDR1 SGHTA, CDR2 FQGNSA. The CDR3 loop reads CASSLRTVYNEQFF. The CDR3 DNA reads TGTGCCAGCAGCCTAAGGACAGTCTACAATGAGCAGTTCTTC.

The CDR3, as DNA: TGTGCCAGTAGTATTAGCGGGAGGTCCTCCTACGAGCAGTACTTC. It codes for CASSISGRSSYEQYF. The chain combines TRBV19 with TRBJ2-7; TRBD2 agrees at 10 bases. The junction had 2 bases not matched to a gene; V was cut back by 3 bases and J by 0 bases. Germline-derived CDR1 and CDR2 are LNHDA and SQIVND (reference sequence). This CDR3 is built from 15 residues. Based on the CDR3 plus reference TRBV19 and TRBJ2-7, the full variable domain is DGGITQSPKYLFRKEGQNVTLSCEQNLNHDAMYWYRQDPGQGLRLIYYSQIVNDFQKGDIAEGYSVSREKKESFPLTVTSAQKNPTAFYLCASSISGRSSYEQYFGPGTRLTVT.

The table lists this clone with a count of one. This sequence joins TRBV2 and TRBJ1-2; 7 nucleotides line up with TRBD1. Germline V CDR1 and CDR2: SNHLY, FYNNEI. V trimming: 3 bases; J trimming: 4 bases; junction bases outside the gene matches: 5. The CDR3 is made up of 14 amino acids. CDR3 sequence: CASSETGRGYGYTF. DNA for the CDR3: TGTGCCAGCAGTGAGACAGGGCGGGGCTATGGCTACACCTTC.

V and J are TRBV5-1 and TRBJ2-7; TRBD2 might be the D (5 bases). The ends were cut back, 6 bases at V and 4 bases at J, with 17 bases in the middle. CDR1 is SGHRS, CDR2 YFSETQ, per germline. CDR3 length: 14 amino acids. The CDR3 region has the DNA TGCGCCAGCAACCCCATGGGGAGATCATACGAGCAGTACTTC. Amino acids: CASNPMGRSYEQYF.

Concerning this clone itself: Other DNA sequences within the sample encode an identical CDR3. The chain couples TRBV5-1 to TRBJ2-7; D possibly matches TRBD1 or TRBD2 (5 bases each). The length of the CDR3 is 13 residues. Trimming took 0 bases from V and 3 from J, leaving 7 bases between them. Germline CDR1 SGHRS, CDR2 YFSETQ. The CDR3 protein is CASSLGGVYEQYF. Here the CDR3 DNA reads TGCGCCAGCAGCTTGGGAGGGGTCTACGAGCAGTACTTC.

This chain joins TRBV7-3 and TRBJ1-2; D is ambiguous. V was cut by 2 bases and J by 1 base, with 8 bases left in between. The germline V gene encodes CDR1 SGHTA and CDR2 FQGTGA. CDR3 size: 14 residues. The CDR3 reads CASSLAPDNYGYTF. The CDR3, as DNA: TGTGCCAGCAGCTTAGCCCCGGATAACTATGGCTACACCTTC.

About this clone: Other DNA sequences within the sample encode an identical CDR3. The rearrangement uses TRBV5-4 and TRBJ2-7; 8 nucleotides line up with TRBD1. Trimming at V came to 3 bases and at J to 4 bases, leaving 6 bases not matched to a gene. The germline gives CDR1 SGHNT, CDR2 YYREEE (reference sequence). This CDR3 is 14 amino acids long. CDR3 amino acids: CASSSGQGRYEQYF. The CDR3 DNA reads as TGTGCCAGCAGCTCTGGACAGGGAAGATACGAGCAGTACTTC. Supplemented by reference TRBV5-4 and TRBJ2-7, the full variable domain reads ETGVTQSPTHLIKTRGQQVTLRCSSQSGHNTVSWYQQALGQGPQFIFQYYREEENGRGNFPPRFSGLQFPNYSSELNVNALELDDSALYLCASSSGQGRYEQYFGPGTRLTVT.

V is TRBV6-1 and J is TRBJ2-7; D might be TRBD1 (5 bases). V shed 2 bases and J shed 4 bases, with 12 bases lying between them. This CDR3 is 14 amino acids long. Germline V lookup: CDR1 MNHNS, CDR2 SASEGT. DNA for the CDR3: TGTGCCAGCAGTGAAAGGCCAGGGTGGTACGAGCAGTACTTC. Its protein product is CASSERPGWYEQYF.

The chain combines TRBV6-5 with TRBJ1-5; 10 bases line up with TRBD1. CDR3 size: 16 residues. The V gene end was trimmed by 4 bases and the J gene end by 3 bases; junction bases not matched to a gene: 6. Germline V gene sequence: CDR1 MNHEY, CDR2 SVGAGI. CDR3 coding DNA: TGTGCCAGCAGTTCCTGGGGGACAGGGGACAATCAGCCCCAGCATTTT. Translated: CASSSWGTGDNQPQHF.

Only one count was recorded for this clone. The chain employs TRBV28 and TRBJ2-3, with D possibly matching TRBD2 (7 bases). The germline V gene encodes CDR1 MDHEN and CDR2 SYDVKM. The CDR3 spans 15 residues. V was pared by 6 bases and J by 5 bases, with 18 bases between. Here the CDR3 DNA reads TGTGCCAGCAGGCAGGGGCGAGTAGCGGGAGATACGCAGTATTTT. Encoded protein: CASRQGRVAGDTQYF.

The J gene is TRBJ2-4, the V gene TRBV5-6; 7 nucleotides agree with TRBD1. Germline V gene data show CDR1 as SGHDT and CDR2 as YYEEEE. The V and J ends lost 0 bases and 8 bases, in that order; junction bases with no gene match: 5. This CDR3 contains 14 residues. CDR3 in amino acids: CASSLDRGRDIQYF. The CDR3 DNA sequence: TGTGCCAGCAGCTTGGACAGGGGAAGGGACATTCAGTACTTC.

J is TRBJ2-5 and V is TRBV4-3; TRBD2 is a possible D gene (7 bases). This CDR3 comprises 17 residues. Germline V gene lookup returns CDR1 LGHNA and CDR2 YSLEER. V lost 1 base, J lost 5 bases, and 20 bases lay in between. CDR3 region: CASSQVRGGGREETQYF. CDR3 bases: TGCGCCAGCAGCCAAGTCCGAGGGGGAGGGCGGGAGGAGACCCAGTACTTC.

The chain links TRBV27 to TRBJ2-7; 8 bases align to TRBD1. After removal of 3 bases from V and 9 bases from J, the junction contained 7 bases not matched to a gene. There are 13 residues in the CDR3. The germline gives CDR1 MNHEY, CDR2 SMNVEV (reference sequence). The CDR3, as DNA: TGTGCCAGCAGTTTTGTGCAGGGGGCGTGGCAGTACTTC. Translation gives CASSFVQGAWQYF.

V is TRBV9 and J is TRBJ1-1; no clear D. The CDR3 extends over 15 amino acids. Looked up from germline, CDR1 is SGDLS and CDR2 is YYNGEE. V shed 0 bases and J shed 2 bases, with 11 bases lying between them. CDR3 bases: TGTGCCAGCAGCGTAGTGGACCTTGGAAACACTGAAGCTTTCTTT. Protein product: CASSVVDLGNTEAFF.

This sequence joins TRBV6-5 and TRBJ2-7; 11 bases align to TRBD2. The germline V gene has CDR1 MNHEY and CDR2 SVGAGI. There are 13 residues in the CDR3. After removal of 4 bases from V and 6 bases from J, the junction contained 2 bases not matched to a gene. The CDR3 reads CASSLTSGGEQYF. CDR3 nucleotide sequence: TGTGCCAGCAGTTTAACTAGCGGGGGCGAGCAGTACTTC.

The genes are TRBV18 and TRBJ1-6; a weak D match, TRBD1 (5 bases). V shed 2 bases and J shed 7 bases, with 15 bases lying between them. Germline V gives CDR1 KGHSH, CDR2 LQKENI. The CDR3 length is 16 residues. The CDR3 DNA reads as TGTGCCAGCTCACCAAGCTCAGGACGGGGGAATTCACCCCTCCACTTT. It is translated as CASSPSSGRGNSPLHF.

This clone is a singleton in its sample. CDR3 DNA: TGTGCCAGCAGCTCCGGGACTCCCGGGACGGGTGGCTACACCTTC. Translated, it gives CASSSGTPGTGGYTF. This chain joins TRBV7-2 and TRBJ1-2, with D possibly being TRBD1 (5 bases). Germline CDR1 reads SGHTA; CDR2 reads FQGNSA. The CDR3 sequence is 15 residues long. V was cut by 4 bases and J by 7 bases, with 19 bases left in between.

The chain recombines TRBV7-8 with TRBJ2-1; maybe TRBD2 (5 bases). The length of the CDR3 is 16 residues. Germline V gene lookup returns CDR1 SGHVS and CDR2 FQNEAQ. The V end was cut by 4 bases, the J end by 3 bases, with 16 bases between. The CDR3 region is CASSSSSRENYNEQFF. CDR3 DNA: TGTGCCAGCAGCTCTAGTAGCCGGGAAAACTACAATGAGCAGTTCTTC.

The chain recombines TRBV7-9 with TRBJ2-5; D perhaps matches TRBD1 (6 bases). V lost 4 bases and J lost 5, with 23 bases in between. The CDR3 extends over 17 amino acids. Germline-derived CDR1 and CDR2 are SEHNR and FQNEAQ (reference sequence). The CDR3 protein is CASSSEQGLSTGETQYF. The CDR3, as DNA: TGTGCCAGCAGCTCCGAACAGGGTCTCTCAACCGGGGAGACCCAGTACTTC.

The chain uses TRBV10-3 and TRBJ2-2; 13 bases are a match to TRBD2. Germline CDR1 is ENHRY and CDR2 is SYGVKD. V dropped 6 bases and J dropped 5; count of bases not matched to a gene: 12. The CDR3 is 18 residues long. This chain's CDR3 is CAISGGTSGNWGTGELFF. The CDR3 coding sequence is TGTGCCATCAGCGGCGGGACTAGCGGGAATTGGGGGACCGGGGAGCTGTTTTTT.

This clone appeared once. This chain joins TRBV7-9 and TRBJ2-5, with 7 bases matching TRBD2. The V and J ends lost 6 bases and 5 bases, in that order; junction bases with no gene match: 6. CDR3 length: 13 residues. Germline CDR1 reads SEHNR; CDR2 reads FQNEAQ (reference sequence). The CDR3 nucleotides are TGTGCCAGCAGTCACGGGGGGTTGGAGACCCAGTACTTC. Translating gives CASSHGGLETQYF.